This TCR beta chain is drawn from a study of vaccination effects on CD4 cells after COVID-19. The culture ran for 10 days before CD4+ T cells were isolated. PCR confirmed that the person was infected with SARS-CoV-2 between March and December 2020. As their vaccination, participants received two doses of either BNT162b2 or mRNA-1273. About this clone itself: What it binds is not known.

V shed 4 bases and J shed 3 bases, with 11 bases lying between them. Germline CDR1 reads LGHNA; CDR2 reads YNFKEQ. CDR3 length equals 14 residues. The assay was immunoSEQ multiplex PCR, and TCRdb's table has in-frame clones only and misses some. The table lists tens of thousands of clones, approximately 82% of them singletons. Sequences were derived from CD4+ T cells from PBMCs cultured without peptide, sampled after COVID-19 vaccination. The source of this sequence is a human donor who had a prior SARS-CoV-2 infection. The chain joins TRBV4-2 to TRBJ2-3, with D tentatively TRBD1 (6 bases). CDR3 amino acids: CASSRWGQTDTQYF. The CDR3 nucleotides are TGTGCCAGCAGCCGCTGGGGGCAGACAGATACGCAGTATTTT.